This T cell receptor (beta chain) was recorded in a study of T-cell memory formation after mild COVID-19. Study conclusions and caveats: Clones that shrank (day 15 to 85) were balanced CD4/CD8, whereas later expanders leaned CD4+.

This CDR3 contains 15 residues. Unmatched junction bases numbered 0, after V lost 0 bases and J lost 3 bases. Germline values: CDR1 SGDLS, CDR2 YYNGEE. Points on this clonotype: Antigen specificity is unknown.

TCRdb called the 5' RACE reads again in MiXCR, with one record for every CDR3 protein. Of roughly 600,000 distinct CDR3 sequences detected, roughly 17% appear once; the ten largest clones hold around 12%. This chain joins TRBV9 and TRBJ2-3, with 11 nucleotides matching TRBD1. Material for sequencing was PBMCs or a T cell subset sorted from them (not recorded which). This TCR came from an adult woman who had mild COVID-19 (a few samples of this study predate the infection). Cell type and time point are not known. This CDR3 is CASSVGDRGTDTQYF. CDR3 DNA sequence: TGTGCCAGCAGCGTAGGGGACAGGGGGACAGATACGCAGTATTTT. The full variable domain, in which reference TRBV9 and TRBJ2-3 provide the parts outside the CDR3, is DSGVTQTPKHLITATGQRVTLRCSPRSGDLSVYWYQQSLDQGLQFLIQYYNGEERAKGNILERFSAQQFPDLHSELNLSSLELGDSALYFCASSVGDRGTDTQYFGPGTRLTVL.